The entry below describes one T cell receptor beta chain. The sample is drawn from a study of cytomegalovirus exposure and HLA in healthy donors. Germline-derived CDR1 and CDR2 are SGHAT and FQNNGV. The CDR3 has 15 residues. The ends were cut back, 1 base at V and 1 base at J, with 10 bases in the middle. PCR involved 60 Vbeta and 13 Jbeta primers. The protocol was immunoSEQ multiplex PCR, while the TCRdb copy is restricted to in-frame clones and leaves out a portion. Here the sample spans over 90,000 clones, roughly four fifths being singletons. The sequence came from a man aged 40-49 years in good health and CMV-seropositive. Input material: PBMCs. This chain links TRBV11-2 with TRBJ1-1, with a possible D match to TRBD1 (6 bases). The CDR3 protein is CASSLVRGWNTEAFF. DNA of the CDR3: TGTGCCAGCAGCTTAGTGAGGGGGTGGAACACTGAAGCTTTCTTT. The full variable domain, completed using reference TRBV11-2 and TRBJ1-1, is EAGVAQSPRYKIIEKRQSVAFWCNPISGHATLYWYQQILGQGPKLLIQFQNNGVVDDSQLPKDRFSAERLKGVDSTLKIQPAKLEDSAVYLCASSLVRGWNTEAFFGQGTRLTVV.